This T cell receptor (beta chain) was recorded in a study of control samples from healthy donors and cancer patients. Data came from immunoSEQ multiplex PCR; TCRdb stores just in-frame clones and leaves some out. This sample carries about 65,000 clones, 90% of them seen once, and the ten largest clones take around 1.2%. The ends lost 5 bases at V and 3 bases at J; junction bases unmatched: 5. Per the germline V gene, CDR1 is SQVTM and CDR2 is ANQGSEA. The CDR3 spans 13 residues. Sequenced material: PBMCs. The chain carries TRBV29-1 and TRBJ2-7; 9 bases are shared with TRBD2. The receptor comes from a woman aged 50 to 65 with colorectal cancer. The CDR3 protein is CSVNSGSNYEQYF. The CDR3 nucleotides are TGCAGCGTTAATAGCGGGAGTAACTACGAGCAGTACTTC.